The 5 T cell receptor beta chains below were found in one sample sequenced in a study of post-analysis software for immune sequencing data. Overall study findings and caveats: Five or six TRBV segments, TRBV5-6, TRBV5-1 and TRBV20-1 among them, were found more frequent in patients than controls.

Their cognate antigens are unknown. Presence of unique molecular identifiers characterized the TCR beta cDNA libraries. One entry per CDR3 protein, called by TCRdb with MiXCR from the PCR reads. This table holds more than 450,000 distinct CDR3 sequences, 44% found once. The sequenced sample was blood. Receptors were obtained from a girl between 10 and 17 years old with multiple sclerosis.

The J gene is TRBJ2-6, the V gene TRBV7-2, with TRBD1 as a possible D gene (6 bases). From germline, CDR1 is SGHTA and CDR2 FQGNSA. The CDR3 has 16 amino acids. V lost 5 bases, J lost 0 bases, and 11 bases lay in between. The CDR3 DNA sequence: TGTGCCAGCAGCCGCCGGACAGCCTCTGGGGCCAACGTCCTGACTTTC. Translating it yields CASSRRTASGANVLTF.

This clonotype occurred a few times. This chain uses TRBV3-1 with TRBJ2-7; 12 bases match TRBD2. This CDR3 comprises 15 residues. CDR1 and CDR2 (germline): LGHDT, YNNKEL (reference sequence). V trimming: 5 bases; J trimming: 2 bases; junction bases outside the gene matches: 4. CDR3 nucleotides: TGTGCCAGCAGCAGACTAGCGGGAGTAACCTACGAGCAGTACTTC. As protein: CASSRLAGVTYEQYF.

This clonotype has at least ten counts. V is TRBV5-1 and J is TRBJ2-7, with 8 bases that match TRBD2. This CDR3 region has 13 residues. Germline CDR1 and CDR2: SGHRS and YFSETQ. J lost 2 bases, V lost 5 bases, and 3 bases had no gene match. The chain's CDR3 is CASSLRGAYEQYF. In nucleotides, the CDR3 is TGCGCCAGCAGTTTGCGGGGGGCCTACGAGCAGTACTTC.

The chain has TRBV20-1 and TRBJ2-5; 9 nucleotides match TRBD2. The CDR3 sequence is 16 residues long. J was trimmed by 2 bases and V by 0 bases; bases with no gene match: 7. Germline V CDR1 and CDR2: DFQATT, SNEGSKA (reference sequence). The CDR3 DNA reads TGCAGTGCTAGAGATTGGCTAGCGGGGCTACAAGAGACCCAGTACTTC. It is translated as CSARDWLAGLQETQYF.

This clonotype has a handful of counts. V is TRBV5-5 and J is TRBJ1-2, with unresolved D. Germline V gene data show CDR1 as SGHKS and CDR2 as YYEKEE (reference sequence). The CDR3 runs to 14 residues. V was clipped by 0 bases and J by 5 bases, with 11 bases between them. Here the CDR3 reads CASSLVDDPYGYTF. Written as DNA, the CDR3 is TGTGCCAGCAGCTTGGTTGACGACCCATATGGCTACACCTTC.